This TCR beta chain was sequenced during a study of T cell responses to AZD1222 COVID-19 vaccine. CDR1 MDHEN and CDR2 SYDVKM come from the germline V gene. V dropped 6 bases and J dropped 6 bases, with 14 bases sitting between them. This CDR3 region has 14 residues. The table came from immunoSEQ multiplex PCR; TCRdb's copy has only in-frame clones and leaves some out. The sample has roughly 120,000 clones, roughly 84% seen once. J is TRBJ1-4 and V is TRBV28; D remains unclear. The material sequenced was peripheral blood, taken on day 0 of AZD1222 vaccination. This receptor was identified in an adult in good health. In nucleotides, the CDR3 is TGTGCCAGCAGCCCCCCGGGCAGCCATGAAAAACTGTTTTTT. As protein: CASSPPGSHEKLFF. The full variable domain, in which reference TRBV28 and TRBJ1-4 provide the parts outside the CDR3, is DVKVTQSSRYLVKRTGEKVFLECVQDMDHENMFWYRQDPGLGLRLIYFSYDVKMKEKGDIPEGYSVSREKKERFSLILESASTNQTSMYLCASSPPGSHEKLFFGSGTQLSVL.